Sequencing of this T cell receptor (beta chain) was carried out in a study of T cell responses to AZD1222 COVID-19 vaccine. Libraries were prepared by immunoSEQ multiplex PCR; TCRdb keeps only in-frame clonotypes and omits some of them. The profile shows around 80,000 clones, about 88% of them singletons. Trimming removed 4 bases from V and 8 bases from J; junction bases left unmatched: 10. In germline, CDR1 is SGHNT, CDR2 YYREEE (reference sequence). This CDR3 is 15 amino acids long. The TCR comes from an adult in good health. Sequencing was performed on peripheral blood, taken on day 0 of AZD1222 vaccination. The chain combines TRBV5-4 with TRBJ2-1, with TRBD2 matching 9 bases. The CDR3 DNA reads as TGTGCCAGCAGCCGTGGAGCTAGCGGGACCTATGAGCAGTTCTTC. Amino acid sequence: CASSRGASGTYEQFF. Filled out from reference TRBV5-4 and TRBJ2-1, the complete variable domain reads ETGVTQSPTHLIKTRGQQVTLRCSSQSGHNTVSWYQQALGQGPQFIFQYYREEENGRGNFPPRFSGLQFPNYSSELNVNALELDDSALYLCASSRGASGTYEQFFGPGTRLTVL.